The next 28 T cell receptor beta chains were all read from a single sample in a study of blood T cell repertoires in COVID-19. Here immunoSEQ multiplex PCR was the method, and the copy in TCRdb shows in-frame clones only, minus some. The sample has 200,000 to 300,000 clones, 84% seen once. Sequencing was done on a sample of peripheral blood. Source of these receptors: a man in his forties or fifties with acute or convalescent COVID-19.

V usage is TRBV15 and J usage is TRBJ2-2; TRBD2 matches at 13 bases. Trimming cost V 3 bases and J 6 bases; bases outside gene matches: 10. Germline CDR1 LNHNV, CDR2 YYDKDF (reference sequence). This CDR3 spans 18 amino acids. The CDR3 loop is CATSRERTSGSGAGELFF. The CDR3 region has the DNA TGTGCCACCAGCAGGGAACGGACTAGCGGGAGTGGGGCCGGGGAGCTGTTTTTT. The whole variable domain, filled in from reference TRBV15 and TRBJ2-2, reads DAMVIQNPRYQVTQFGKPVTLSCSQTLNHNVMYWYQQKSSQAPKLLFHYYDKDFNNEADTPDNFQSRRPNTSFCFLDIRSPGLGDTAMYLCATSRERTSGSGAGELFFGEGSRLTVL.

This clone appeared a single time. This chain links TRBV9 with TRBJ1-2, with 12 positions matching TRBD1. This CDR3 is 15 amino acids long. Trimming removed 3 bases from V and 6 bases from J; junction bases left unmatched: 6. The germline CDR1 and CDR2 sequences are SGDLS and YYNGEE. CDR3 loop: CASSGRDRGLNGYTF. CDR3 DNA sequence: TGTGCCAGCAGCGGCCGGGACAGGGGGCTCAATGGCTACACCTTC.

This rearrangement joins TRBV7-3 to TRBJ2-2; D remains unclear. The CDR3 covers 14 residues. Per the germline V gene, CDR1 is SGHTA and CDR2 is FQGTGA. Trimming left V 5 bases short and J 4 bases short, with 11 bases between. In DNA, the CDR3 is TGTGCCAGCAGCCAAATCGCTAGCACCGGGGAGCTGTTTTTT. As protein: CASSQIASTGELFF.

The DNA of the CDR3 is TGTGCCAGCTTTGGACAGGGGGCCCACGAGCAGTACTTC. This codes for CASFGQGAHEQYF. This rearrangement joins TRBV11-2 to TRBJ2-7, with 11 bases that match TRBD1. Germline V gene lookup returns CDR1 SGHAT and CDR2 FQNNGV. This CDR3 is built from 13 residues. Losses at the gene ends were 8 bases for V and 5 bases for J; bases not matched to a gene: 5. The complete variable domain, with remaining parts taken from reference TRBV11-2 and TRBJ2-7, reads EAGVAQSPRYKIIEKRQSVAFWCNPISGHATLYWYQQILGQGPKLLIQFQNNGVVDDSQLPKDRFSAERLKGVDSTLKIQPAKLEDSAVYLCASFGQGAHEQYFGPGTRLTVT.

This chain uses TRBV18 with TRBJ1-3, with a possible D match to TRBD1 (5 bases). The CDR3 spans 15 residues. V lost 4 bases, J lost 0 bases, and 10 bases lay in between. Germline V lookup: CDR1 KGHSH, CDR2 LQKENI. CDR3 sequence (DNA): TGTGCCAGCTCACGGGCGGGGCCCTCTGGAAACACCATATATTTT. Protein: CASSRAGPSGNTIYF.

The chain combines TRBV9 with TRBJ2-1, with a weak D call TRBD1 (5 bases). Trimming cost V 0 bases and J 7 bases, with 14 bases left between them. CDR1 SGDLS and CDR2 YYNGEE come from the germline V gene. The CDR3 loop spans 15 amino acids. The CDR3 DNA reads TGTGCCAGCAGCGTAGTAGGGGCAGGGTATAATGAGCAGTTCTTC. Translation: CASSVVGAGYNEQFF.

V is TRBV11-2 and J is TRBJ2-5; TRBD2 aligns across 8 bases. The CDR3 length is 16 residues. Germline assignment: CDR1 SGHAT and CDR2 FQNNGV. J lost 5 bases, V lost 2 bases, and 10 bases had no gene match. In nucleotides, the CDR3 is TGTGCCAGCAGCTTAAGAGGGGATAGCGGGATCGAGACCCAGTACTTC. Its translation is CASSLRGDSGIETQYF.

The genes are TRBV28 and TRBJ1-6; tentative D call: TRBD1 (5 bases). Germline-derived CDR1 and CDR2 are MDHEN and SYDVKM. The CDR3 has 18 amino acids. Trimming stripped 3 bases from V and 2 bases from J, with 17 bases between. CDR3 nucleotides: TGTGCCAGCAGTTTGGCCGCGGCGGGGACCACCTATAATTCACCCCTCCACTTT. This codes for CASSLAAAGTTYNSPLHF.

V and J are TRBV10-3 and TRBJ1-5; D remains ambiguous. Looked up from germline, CDR1 is ENHRY and CDR2 is SYGVKD. CDR3 length: 13 amino acids. With 2 bases removed from V and 4 bases from J, the gap between germline ends came to 6 bases. The CDR3 DNA follows: TGTGCCATCAGTGAGGGGCAGAATCAGCCCCAGCATTTT. It is translated as CAISEGQNQPQHF.

This clone has only one observation. The chain has TRBV5-5 and TRBJ2-3; D unclear. The CDR3 spans 12 residues. Trimming removed 1 base from V and 6 bases from J, with 6 bases in between. The V gene's germline CDR1 is SGHKS and CDR2 YYEKEE (reference sequence). DNA for the CDR3: TGTGCCAGCAGCTTGTTCAGGGATACGCAGTATTTT. Amino acid sequence: CASSLFRDTQYF.

With respect to this clone: Additional DNA sequences in this sample encode the identical CDR3. V gene TRBV6-5 combines with J gene TRBJ2-7; D is undetermined. Germline CDR1 MNHEY, CDR2 SVGAGI. V lost 6 bases and J 4 bases, leaving 7 bases between the germline ends. The CDR3 extends over 11 amino acids. The CDR3 loop is CASSTAYEQYF. In nucleotides, the CDR3 is TGTGCCAGCAGCACAGCTTACGAGCAGTACTTC.

In nucleotides, the CDR3 is TGTGCCAGCAGCCAAGATAGGGGGGACAGCGAGCAGTACTTC. This sequence encodes CASSQDRGDSEQYF. The V gene is TRBV3-1 (or the pseudogene TRBV3-2), the J gene TRBJ2-7; D is possibly TRBD1 (7 bases). Germline CDR1 and CDR2: LGHDT and YNNKEL (reference sequence). The CDR3 has 14 residues. Trimming stripped 0 bases from V and 6 bases from J, with 12 bases between.

In this sample, this clone turned up once. The chain uses TRBV27 and TRBJ1-1; 8 bases fit TRBD1. CDR1 is MNHEY and CDR2 is SMNVEV in the germline V gene (reference sequence). The CDR3 consists of 14 residues. The V segment lost 4 bases and the J segment 5 bases; nucleotides outside the gene matches: 6. Here the CDR3 DNA reads TGTGCCAGCAGTTCGCGGACAGGGAGGACTGAAGCTTTCTTT. Protein product: CASSSRTGRTEAFF.

This clone was observed a single time. The rearrangement joins TRBV6-6 to TRBJ1-5, with 8 bases that match TRBD1. The CDR3 has 16 residues. The V gene's germline CDR1 is MNHNY and CDR2 SVGAGI (reference sequence). J was trimmed by 0 bases and V by 6 bases; bases with no gene match: 7. CDR3 in amino acids: CASRVQGGNSNQPQHF. CDR3 DNA sequence: TGTGCCAGCAGGGTACAGGGGGGAAATAGCAATCAGCCCCAGCATTTT.

V gene TRBV7-9 combines with J gene TRBJ2-7; D is uncertain. The germline gives CDR1 SEHNR, CDR2 FQNEAQ (reference sequence). The length of the CDR3 is 11 residues. V shed 5 bases and J shed 7 bases, with 9 bases lying between them. The CDR3 DNA reads TGTGCCAGCAGCCCCCTAAAAGAGCAGTACTTC. Residues: CASSPLKEQYF. Full variable domain (remainder filled in from reference TRBV7-9 and TRBJ2-7): DTGVSQNPRHKITKRGQNVTFRCDPISEHNRLYWYRQTLGQGPEFLTYFQNEAQLEKSRLLSDRFSAERPKGSFSTLEIQRTEQGDSAMYLCASSPLKEQYFGPGTRLTVT.

This clone was counted once. DNA for the CDR3: TGTGCCACCCAGGGGGCTGACGAAAAACTGTTTTTT. It specifies CATQGADEKLFF. V usage is TRBV24-1 and J usage is TRBJ1-4, with 8 bases lining up with TRBD1. Germline V lookup: CDR1 KGHDR, CDR2 SFDVKD. The CDR3 consists of 12 residues. Trimming cost V 9 bases and J 8 bases; bases outside gene matches: 4.

The CDR3 DNA sequence: TGTGCCATCAAGCCCCGGATTGGAACAGGGGGCGGCCAAGAGACCCAGTACTTC. As protein: CAIKPRIGTGGGQETQYF. The V call is TRBV10-3, the J call TRBJ2-5; TRBD1 matches 9 bases. CDR3 size: 18 residues. In germline, CDR1 is ENHRY, CDR2 SYGVKD. V lost 7 bases and J lost 1; bases outside the gene matches: 16.

V gene TRBV2 combines with J gene TRBJ1-2; 7 nucleotides align to TRBD1. J gave up 4 bases and V 0 bases, and 5 bases lay outside the gene matches. Per germline, CDR1 SNHLY and CDR2 FYNNEI. There are 15 residues in the CDR3. CDR3 DNA: TGTGCCAGCAGTGAAGCGGGGGCAGGGGGCTATGGCTACACCTTC. This codes for CASSEAGAGGYGYTF.

A word on this clone: The junction departs from germline at one end; a sequencing error may be responsible. The J gene is TRBJ1-5, the V gene TRBV19; D is ambiguous. The germline CDR1 and CDR2 sequences are LNHDA and SQIVND (reference sequence). CDR3 size: 11 residues. Written as DNA, the CDR3 is TGCGCTAGCGGGGGCAATCAGCCCCAGCATTTT. This gives the protein CASGGNQPQHF. Drawing the rest from reference TRBV19 and TRBJ1-5, the complete variable domain is DGGITQSPKYLFRKEGQNVTLSCEQNLNHDAMYWYRQDPGQGLRLIYYSQIVNDFQKGDIAEGYSVSREKKESFPLTVTSAQKNPTAFYLCASGGNQPQHFGDGTRLSIL.

This clone was counted between two and nine times. Here the CDR3 reads CASLLNTGELFF. Here the CDR3 DNA reads TGTGCCAGTCTACTGAACACCGGGGAGCTGTTTTTT. The rearrangement joins TRBV28 to TRBJ2-2; D gene ambiguous. There are 12 residues in the CDR3. Germline V gives CDR1 MDHEN, CDR2 SYDVKM. Trimming removed 9 bases from V and 1 base from J, with 6 bases in between.

The gene calls are TRBV12-3 or TRBV12-4 and TRBJ1-2; TRBD1 is a possible D gene (5 bases). The germline V and J ends were trimmed by 6 bases and 3 bases, with 11 bases remaining between them. This CDR3 is built from 13 residues. The chain's CDR3 is CASSPGSHYGYTF. The CDR3 region has the DNA TGTGCCAGCAGCCCAGGGTCACACTATGGCTACACCTTC.

This chain uses TRBV28 with TRBJ2-4, with a tentative D call TRBD1 (6 bases). The CDR3 loop spans 13 amino acids. Germline V gene sequence: CDR1 MDHEN, CDR2 SYDVKM. V was shortened by 10 bases and J by 3 bases, with 13 bases between the two germline ends. Here the CDR3 DNA reads TGTGCCACCGCTTGGGACAACAAAAACATTCAGTACTTC. Translating it yields CATAWDNKNIQYF.

This chain uses TRBV2 with TRBJ2-1, with D hard to call. CDR3 length equals 16 residues. From germline, CDR1 is SNHLY and CDR2 FYNNEI. Trimming pared 6 bases from V and 0 bases from J, leaving 15 bases between. In DNA, the CDR3 is TGTGCCAGCAGCGAGTTAAGCGCGAGCTCCTACAATGAGCAGTTCTTC. This encodes CASSELSASSYNEQFF. The complete variable domain, with remaining parts taken from reference TRBV2 and TRBJ2-1, reads EPEVTQTPSHQVTQMGQEVILRCVPISNHLYFYWYRQILGQKVEFLVSFYNNEISEKSEIFDDQFSVERPDGSNFTLKIRSTKLEDSAMYFCASSELSASSYNEQFFGPGTRLTVL.

The CDR3 DNA reads TGTGCCAGCGGACAGGGAGTCTACGAGCAGTACTTC. Amino acid sequence: CASGQGVYEQYF. This chain joins TRBV27 and TRBJ2-7, with TRBD1 matching 8 bases. Losses at the gene ends were 8 bases for V and 3 bases for J; bases not matched to a gene: 3. The CDR3 extends over 12 amino acids. Germline loops: CDR1 MNHEY, CDR2 SMNVEV (reference sequence).

The chain is built from TRBV11-3 and TRBJ1-6; 10 bases match TRBD1. Germline trimming cut 1 base from V and 1 base from J; bases unmatched to any gene: 7. The CDR3 has 19 amino acids. Per the germline V gene, CDR1 is SGHNT and CDR2 is YENEEA. This CDR3 reads CASSLALPGQGSYNSPLHF. CDR3 coding DNA: TGTGCCAGCAGCTTAGCCCTTCCGGGACAGGGGTCCTATAATTCACCCCTCCACTTT.

The chain has TRBV3-1 (or the pseudogene TRBV3-2) and TRBJ2-5; TRBD2 matches at 9 bases. Germline lookup yields CDR1 LGHDT and CDR2 YNNKEL (reference sequence). The CDR3 contains 14 residues. Trimming at V came to 6 bases and at J to 1 base, leaving 3 bases not matched to a gene. The CDR3 bases are TGTGCCAGCAGAGCTAGCGGGATCCAAGAGACCCAGTACTTC. Protein sequence: CASRASGIQETQYF.

J is TRBJ2-1 and V is TRBV6-2 or TRBV6-3; 8 bases fit TRBD2. Germline assignment: CDR1 MNHEY and CDR2 SVGEGT. CDR3 length equals 16 residues. Trimming cost V 3 bases and J 3 bases; bases outside gene matches: 7. CDR3 residues: CASSYPRAGGYNEQFF. The DNA for the CDR3 is TGTGCCAGCAGTTATCCCCGGGCGGGAGGCTACAATGAGCAGTTCTTC.

This rearrangement joins TRBV27 to TRBJ2-6, with D possibly being TRBD2 (6 bases). The germline V and J ends were trimmed by 5 bases and 1 base, with 15 bases remaining between them. Germline V gives CDR1 MNHEY, CDR2 SMNVEV (reference sequence). The CDR3 extends over 17 amino acids. The DNA for the CDR3 is TGTGCCAGCAGTGTTAGGGGCGCGGGATCTGGGGCCAACGTCCTGACTTTC. Amino acids: CASSVRGAGSGANVLTF. The complete variable domain, with remaining parts taken from reference TRBV27 and TRBJ2-6, reads EAQVTQNPRYLITVTGKKLTVTCSQNMNHEYMSWYRQDPGLGLRQIYYSMNVEVTDKGDVPEGYKVSRKEKRNFPLILESPSPNQTSLYFCASSVRGAGSGANVLTFGAGSRLTVL.